Following are 3 T cell receptor beta chains from one sample sequenced in a study of blood T cell repertoires in COVID-19. Sequencing used immunoSEQ multiplex PCR; TCRdb keeps in-frame clones, though not all of them. The sample includes under 200,000 clones, roughly 80% of them seen just once. The sequenced sample was peripheral blood. The receptors were gathered from a man between 70 and 80 years old with acute or convalescent COVID-19.

V is TRBV7-9 and J is TRBJ2-3; 7 bases agree with TRBD2. V was pared by 3 bases and J by 4 bases, with 10 bases of the junction left unmatched. The CDR3 is made up of 16 amino acids. CDR1 and CDR2 from the germline V gene are SEHNR and FQNEAQ (reference sequence). CDR3 protein: CASSFRGGPGADTQYF. For the CDR3, the DNA is TGTGCCAGCAGCTTTCGGGGAGGGCCTGGGGCAGATACGCAGTATTTT. Supplemented by reference TRBV7-9 and TRBJ2-3, the full variable domain reads DTGVSQNPRHKITKRGQNVTFRCDPISEHNRLYWYRQTLGQGPEFLTYFQNEAQLEKSRLLSDRFSAERPKGSFSTLEIQRTEQGDSAMYLCASSFRGGPGADTQYFGPGTRLTVL.

The chain joins TRBV12-3 or TRBV12-4 to TRBJ2-5, with 7 bases aligning to TRBD1. V shed 6 bases, J shed 5 bases, and the junction held 6 bases outside the gene matches. This CDR3 comprises 13 residues. The CDR3 here is CASRVQGDETQYF. The CDR3 coding sequence is TGTGCCAGCAGGGTCCAGGGGGACGAGACCCAGTACTTC.

This clone has a single count. The J gene is TRBJ1-2, the V gene TRBV23-1; TRBD1 matches 11 bases. TRBV23-1 has ORF status, its function being uncertain. V lost 7 bases to trimming and J lost 2 bases; unmatched junction nucleotides: 15. The CDR3 sequence is 18 residues long. CDR3 region: CASTKTRDRGRWNYGYTF. CDR3 nucleotide sequence: TGCGCCAGCACAAAGACAAGGGACAGGGGGAGGTGGAACTATGGCTACACCTTC.